The 16 T cell receptor beta chains listed next were all sequenced from one sample in a study of shared clonotypes between healthy human individuals. The naive CD8 subset, CD45RO-negative cells positively selected for CCR7, excluded terminally differentiated effector memory CD45RA+ cells. Repertoires were generated with immunoSEQ multiplex PCR, while TCRdb's copy carries only in-frame clones and drops some. There are approximately 1.9 million clones in the sample; about 94% occur only once, and about 1.7% lies in the top ten. Sequencing was carried out using naive CD8+ T cells from PBMCs. These receptor sequences come from a man between 18 and 29 years old in good health. Some clones in this sample may be carry-over from other donors' samples.

The chain links TRBV7-2 to TRBJ2-7; D tentatively reads TRBD1 or TRBD2 (6 bases each). The CDR3 is made up of 12 amino acids. Between the trimmed V and J ends, which lost 5 bases and 5 bases, there was a span of 10 bases. Germline V gene sequence: CDR1 SGHTA, CDR2 FQGNSA. The CDR3 bases are TGTGCCAGCAGCGAGGGGGGCCACGAGCAGTACTTC. Translating gives CASSEGGHEQYF.

About this clone: The identical CDR3 is also encoded by other nucleotide sequences in the sample. V usage is TRBV27 and J usage is TRBJ2-7; D may be TRBD2 (7 bases). The CDR3 loop spans 14 amino acids. Trimming removed 3 bases at V and 6 bases at J, with 15 bases between. Germline CDR1 is MNHEY and CDR2 is SMNVEV (reference sequence). The CDR3 nucleotides are TGTGCCAGCAGTTTTGGGGGGGCCGCGGGCGAGCAGTACTTC. It is translated as CASSFGGAAGEQYF.

The V call is TRBV29-1, the J call TRBJ2-2; perhaps TRBD2 as D (5 bases). Germline-derived CDR1 and CDR2 are SQVTM and ANQGSEA. The V and J ends lost 4 bases and 5 bases respectively, with 5 bases between them. CDR3 length equals 11 residues. The CDR3 spells CSVAGTGELFF. In DNA, the CDR3 is TGCAGCGTTGCGGGGACCGGGGAGCTGTTTTTT.

The rearrangement joins TRBV11-3 to TRBJ2-1; possibly TRBD1 or TRBD2 for D (5 bases each). From germline, CDR1 is SGHNT and CDR2 YENEEA. Trimming removed 4 bases from V and 9 bases from J, with 16 bases in between. This CDR3 is built from 14 residues. In DNA form, the CDR3 reads TGTGCCAGCAGCTCTAGGGACCCCCCGCGTGAGCAGTTCTTC. This translates into CASSSRDPPREQFF.

V gene TRBV2 combines with J gene TRBJ1-2; 7 bases agree with TRBD1. The CDR3 is 14 amino acids. Unmatched junction bases numbered 4, after V lost 6 bases and J lost 0 bases. Germline CDR1 and CDR2: SNHLY and FYNNEI. The CDR3 is CASRRQGPNYGYTF. The DNA of the CDR3 is TGTGCCAGCAGGAGACAGGGCCCTAACTATGGCTACACCTTC.

The chain recombines TRBV28 with TRBJ1-2; D gene ambiguous. The CDR3 length is 13 residues. From germline, CDR1 is MDHEN and CDR2 SYDVKM. V was cut by 5 bases and J by 10 bases, with 17 bases left in between. CDR3 DNA: TGTGCCAGCAGTCAAATACCCCGAGGAGACTACACCTTC. It yields the protein CASSQIPRGDYTF.

The chain has TRBV9 and TRBJ2-1; 7 bases match TRBD2. Losses at the gene ends were 0 bases for V and 0 bases for J; bases not matched to a gene: 6. Germline V gene lookup returns CDR1 SGDLS and CDR2 YYNGEE. CDR3 size: 17 residues. CDR3 protein: CASSVEVGGLSYNEQFF. The CDR3, as DNA: TGTGCCAGCAGCGTAGAGGTGGGAGGGCTCTCCTACAATGAGCAGTTCTTC. The full variable domain, completed using reference TRBV9 and TRBJ2-1, is DSGVTQTPKHLITATGQRVTLRCSPRSGDLSVYWYQQSLDQGLQFLIQYYNGEERAKGNILERFSAQQFPDLHSELNLSSLELGDSALYFCASSVEVGGLSYNEQFFGPGTRLTVL.

In this sample, this clone turned up once. The chain is built from TRBV29-1 and TRBJ2-7; no clear D. The V and J ends lost 6 bases and 2 bases respectively, with 8 bases between them. Germline-derived CDR1 and CDR2 are SQVTM and ANQGSEA. This CDR3 is 11 amino acids long. CDR3 sequence: CSVRKTYEQYF. Written as DNA, the CDR3 is TGCAGCGTGCGCAAAACCTACGAGCAGTACTTC.

This rearrangement joins TRBV7-9 to TRBJ2-7; D may be TRBD2 (6 bases). The CDR3 length is 15 residues. V dropped 4 bases and J dropped 2 bases, with 15 bases sitting between them. CDR1 and CDR2 from the germline V gene are SEHNR and FQNEAQ (reference sequence). The chain's CDR3 is CASSSGLLNAYEQYF. CDR3 in DNA: TGTGCCAGCAGCTCGGGACTCCTTAATGCCTACGAGCAGTACTTC. The full variable domain, with the rest looked up from reference TRBV7-9 and TRBJ2-7, is DTGVSQNPRHKITKRGQNVTFRCDPISEHNRLYWYRQTLGQGPEFLTYFQNEAQLEKSRLLSDRFSAERPKGSFSTLEIQRTEQGDSAMYLCASSSGLLNAYEQYFGPGTRLTVT.

This sequence joins TRBV6-1 and TRBJ2-7; tentatively, D is TRBD2 (7 bases). The germline gives CDR1 MNHNS, CDR2 SASEGT. The CDR3 contains 16 residues. Trimming stripped 4 bases from V and 2 bases from J, with 18 bases between. DNA for the CDR3: TGTGCCAGCAGTGTCCGGGACACCCGGGGGGCCTACGAGCAGTACTTC. Amino acids: CASSVRDTRGAYEQYF.

A word on this clone: Relative to the germline gene, one junction end is altered; a read error may explain this. This chain joins TRBV5-5 and TRBJ2-2; TRBD2 aligns across 11 bases. The V gene's germline CDR1 is SGHKS and CDR2 YYEKEE (reference sequence). CDR3 length: 16 amino acids. For the CDR3, the DNA is TGTGCCAGCACCTTGTGGGGACTAGCGGACACCGGGGAGCTGTTTTTT. Protein sequence: CASTLWGLADTGELFF.

The V gene is TRBV7-8, the J gene TRBJ2-7; maybe TRBD2 (6 bases). The V end lost 1 base, the J end lost 2 bases, and 12 bases lay between the germline ends. CDR3 length equals 15 residues. Germline loops: CDR1 SGHVS, CDR2 FQNEAQ. The CDR3 protein is CASSLGGASAYEQYF. CDR3 bases: TGTGCCAGCAGCTTAGGCGGGGCGAGCGCCTACGAGCAGTACTTC.

Only one count was recorded for this clone. J is TRBJ1-5 and V is TRBV27; 8 bases are a match to TRBD1. Germline V lookup: CDR1 MNHEY, CDR2 SMNVEV (reference sequence). V gave up 5 bases and J gave up 1 base; unmatched junction bases: 4. CDR3 length: 15 residues. The CDR3 region is CASSDRGSSNQPQHF. DNA of the CDR3: TGTGCCAGCAGTGACAGGGGTTCGAGCAATCAGCCCCAGCATTTT.

This clone is a singleton in its sample. The chain has TRBV15 and TRBJ2-5; 8 positions match TRBD1. V shed 3 bases and J 2 bases; nucleotides not matched to a gene: 8. In germline, CDR1 is LNHNV, CDR2 YYDKDF (reference sequence). The CDR3 loop spans 16 amino acids. The CDR3 DNA sequence: TGTGCCACCAGCAGGGGAGGACAGGGACCACAAGAGACCCAGTACTTC. It translates to CATSRGGQGPQETQYF.

This chain joins TRBV27 and TRBJ2-1; 8 nucleotides align to TRBD2. Trimming cost V 8 bases and J 5 bases; bases outside gene matches: 5. Per the germline V gene, CDR1 is MNHEY and CDR2 is SMNVEV (reference sequence). The CDR3 has 13 residues. This chain's CDR3 is CASQRELNNEQFF. The CDR3 DNA is TGTGCCAGCCAGCGGGAGCTAAACAATGAGCAGTTCTTC.

The chain joins TRBV11-2 to TRBJ1-5; D not resolved. The CDR3 runs to 13 residues. Trimming took off 0 bases at V and 5 bases at J, with 5 bases between the two ends. Germline CDR1 is SGHAT and CDR2 is FQNNGV. The CDR3 sequence: CASSLERDQPQHF. CDR3 in DNA: TGTGCCAGCAGCTTAGAGAGGGATCAGCCCCAGCATTTT.